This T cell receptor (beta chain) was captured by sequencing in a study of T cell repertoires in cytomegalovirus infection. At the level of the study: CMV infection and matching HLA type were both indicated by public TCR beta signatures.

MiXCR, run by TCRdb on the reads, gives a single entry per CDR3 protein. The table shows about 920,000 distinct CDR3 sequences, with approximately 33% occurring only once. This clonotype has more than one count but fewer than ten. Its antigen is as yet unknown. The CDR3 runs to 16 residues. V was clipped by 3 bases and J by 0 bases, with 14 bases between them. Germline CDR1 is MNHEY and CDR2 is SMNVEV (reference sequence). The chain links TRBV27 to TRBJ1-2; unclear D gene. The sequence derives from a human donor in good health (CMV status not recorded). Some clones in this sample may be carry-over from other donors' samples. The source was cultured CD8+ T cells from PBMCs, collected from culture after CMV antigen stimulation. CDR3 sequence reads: CASSFLTDQANYGYTF. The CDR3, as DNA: TGTGCCAGCAGTTTTTTGACGGACCAAGCTAACTATGGCTACACCTTC.